Listed here are 18 T cell receptor beta chains from one sample, sequenced in a study of T-cell memory formation after mild COVID-19. TCRdb ran MiXCR on the 5' RACE reads and lists one entry per CDR3 protein. The sample carries under 450,000 distinct CDR3 sequences, over 13% recorded once. The sample was PBMCs or a T cell subset sorted from them (not recorded which). These receptor sequences come from a man younger than 35 who had mild COVID-19 (a few samples of this study predate the infection). Cell type and time point are not known.

In its sample, this clonotype was seen a few times. The chain employs TRBV9 and TRBJ2-1, with 9 bases matching TRBD2. V was clipped by 1 base and J by 5 bases; unmatched bases: 4. The CDR3 spans 15 residues. Germline CDR1 is SGDLS and CDR2 is YYNGEE. CDR3 coding DNA: TGTGCCAGCAGCGTACGGAGCGGGGGGCACAATGAGCAGTTCTTC. Encoded protein: CASSVRSGGHNEQFF.

Ten or more counts support this clonotype. This sequence joins TRBV10-3 and TRBJ1-2; 7 nucleotides agree with TRBD1. The trim removed 0 bases at V and 3 bases at J, leaving 7 bases unmatched. The CDR3 sequence is 16 residues long. CDR1 is ENHRY, CDR2 SYGVKD, per germline. The CDR3 reads CAISESTTDRDYGYTF. The DNA for the CDR3 is TGTGCCATCAGTGAGTCGACTACCGACAGGGACTATGGCTACACCTTC.

This clonotype was observed a handful of times. The rearrangement joins TRBV9 to TRBJ1-1; D is perhaps TRBD1 (5 bases). This CDR3 contains 13 residues. V shed 4 bases and J shed 8 bases, with 15 bases lying between them. CDR1 and CDR2 from the germline V gene are SGDLS and YYNGEE. CDR3 DNA: TGTGCCAGCAGCCCAAACCCCGGGGGGGAAGCTTTCTTT. It codes for CASSPNPGGEAFF.

The rearrangement links TRBV4-3 to TRBJ1-3; D is unclear. Trimming cost V 1 base and J 0 bases, with 10 bases left between them. Germline-derived CDR1 and CDR2 are LGHNA and YSLEER. The CDR3 consists of 16 residues. CDR3 DNA sequence: TGCGCCAGCAGCCAAGGACACGGGTTCTCTGGAAACACCATATATTTT. Residues: CASSQGHGFSGNTIYF.

This sequence joins TRBV24-1 and TRBJ2-1; tentatively, D is TRBD1 or TRBD2 (6 bases each). Germline V gene lookup returns CDR1 KGHDR and CDR2 SFDVKD. This CDR3 is 15 amino acids long. The V gene lost 4 bases and the J gene lost 10 bases, with 19 bases spanning the gap. The CDR3 DNA follows: TGTGCCACCAGTGACCCCGGAGGGGGGCCTGGGGAGCAGTTCTTC. Its translation is CATSDPGGGPGEQFF.

This clonotype came up many times. This chain connects TRBV4-3 to TRBJ2-3, with TRBD2 identical over 7 bases. The CDR3 spans 15 residues. Unmatched junction bases numbered 3, after V lost 3 bases and J lost 0 bases. CDR1 LGHNA and CDR2 YSLEER come from the germline V gene. The CDR3 region is CASSQYSGSTDTQYF. For the CDR3, the DNA is TGCGCCAGCAGCCAGTATAGCGGGAGCACAGATACGCAGTATTTT.

This clonotype was picked up a small number of times. CDR3 sequence reads: CASSLDSKETQYF. CDR3 bases: TGTGCCAGCAGCTTGGACAGCAAAGAGACCCAGTACTTC. This sequence joins TRBV5-4 and TRBJ2-5, with D hard to call. CDR1 is SGHNT, CDR2 YYREEE, per germline (reference sequence). The CDR3 runs 13 residues. Trimming removed 0 bases from V and 3 bases from J, with 6 bases in between.

In this sample, this clonotype turned up a few times. V usage is TRBV7-7 and J usage is TRBJ2-5; 9 nucleotides match TRBD1. The trim removed 0 bases at V and 5 bases at J, leaving 4 bases unmatched. Germline CDR1 is SSHAT and CDR2 is FNYEAQ (reference sequence). This CDR3 contains 15 residues. The CDR3 nucleotides are TGTGCCAGCAGCTTAGCGAGACAGGGGGGGGAGACCCAGTACTTC. Its protein is CASSLARQGGETQYF.

The rearrangement links TRBV10-3 to TRBJ1-5, with D perhaps TRBD1 (5 bases). Germline CDR1 is ENHRY and CDR2 is SYGVKD. The V and J ends lost 0 bases and 7 bases respectively, with 13 bases between them. The length of the CDR3 is 15 residues. The CDR3 here is CAISESGREGQPQHF. CDR3 in DNA: TGTGCCATCAGTGAGTCGGGCAGGGAAGGGCAGCCCCAGCATTTT.

This clonotype was picked up one time. The rearrangement uses TRBV6-6 and TRBJ1-1; D call uncertain. The CDR3 extends over 13 amino acids. Trimming took 4 bases from V and 6 from J, leaving 12 bases between them. Germline assignment: CDR1 MNHNY and CDR2 SVGAGI (reference sequence). The CDR3 region is CASSSVGISEAFF. The CDR3 DNA is TGTGCCAGCAGTTCCGTTGGGATCTCTGAAGCTTTCTTT.

This clonotype has at least ten counts. The gene calls are TRBV10-1 and TRBJ2-7, with D hard to call. The CDR3 extends over 13 amino acids. CDR1 and CDR2 from the germline V gene are WNHNN and SYGVQD (reference sequence). Trimming took 4 bases from V and 6 from J, leaving 13 bases between them. The CDR3 coding sequence is TGCGCCAGCAGTGCCACCCTTCTCCTCGAGCAGTACTTC. Translating gives CASSATLLLEQYF.

This chain uses TRBV6-6 with TRBJ2-3; D perhaps matches TRBD2 (6 bases). This CDR3 contains 13 residues. The germline CDR1 and CDR2 sequences are MNHNY and SVGAGI (reference sequence). The V gene lost 2 bases and the J gene lost 10 bases, with 13 bases spanning the gap. CDR3 DNA sequence: TGTGCCAGCAGTTACACATACCGGGACTCGCAGTATTTT. The encoded protein is CASSYTYRDSQYF.

The chain links TRBV6-2 or TRBV6-3 to TRBJ2-7, with 7 bases identical to TRBD1. CDR1 MNHEY and CDR2 SVGEGT come from the germline V gene. The CDR3 consists of 13 residues. Trimming cost V 6 bases and J 6 bases; bases outside gene matches: 8. The CDR3 spells CASRPDRLGEQYF. The CDR3 nucleotides are TGTGCCAGCAGGCCGGACAGGCTCGGCGAGCAGTACTTC.

This clonotype was observed a handful of times. The V and J genes are TRBV10-3 and TRBJ2-1; D perhaps matches TRBD1 (5 bases). Per the germline V gene, CDR1 is ENHRY and CDR2 is SYGVKD. The V end lost 4 bases, the J end lost 0 bases, and 13 bases lay between the germline ends. The CDR3 is 16 amino acids. CDR3 DNA: TGTGCCATCAGTGGGGGCCCTTACAGCTCCTACAATGAGCAGTTCTTC. It translates to CAISGGPYSSYNEQFF.

This clonotype was seen only a few times. The chain employs TRBV6-1 and TRBJ1-6; D gene uncertain. The CDR3 consists of 13 residues. Per the germline V gene, CDR1 is MNHNS and CDR2 is SASEGT. Trimming stripped 5 bases from V and 8 bases from J, with 10 bases between. The CDR3 bases are TGTGCCAGCAGTTGGGTCGGGGATTCACCCCTCCACTTT. Its protein product is CASSWVGDSPLHF.

The J gene is TRBJ1-2, the V gene TRBV15; D unresolved. The length of the CDR3 is 11 residues. Per germline, CDR1 LNHNV and CDR2 YYDKDF (reference sequence). The germline V and J ends were trimmed by 6 bases and 1 base, with 3 bases remaining between them. CDR3 loop: CATRSNYGYTF. The CDR3 DNA reads as TGTGCCACCAGAAGTAACTATGGCTACACCTTC.

This clonotype was detected a few times. The rearrangement links TRBV24-1 to TRBJ1-1; D might be TRBD1 (6 bases). This CDR3 has 11 amino acids. The germline CDR1 and CDR2 sequences are KGHDR and SFDVKD. The ends were cut back, 5 bases at V and 9 bases at J, with 9 bases in the middle. The DNA for the CDR3 is TGTGCCACCAGTGCGGGGGGGCAAGCTTTCTTT. Its translation is CATSAGGQAFF.

This clonotype was seen more than once but under ten times. The chain employs TRBV9 and TRBJ2-1; possible D gene TRBD2, 7 bases. This CDR3 is 15 amino acids long. Looked up from germline, CDR1 is SGDLS and CDR2 is YYNGEE. V lost 2 bases to trimming and J lost 8 bases, with 17 bases between them. The CDR3 DNA follows: TGTGCCAGCAGCGTCCGCGGGGGCCGCCTCGATGAGCAGTTCTTC. Amino acid sequence: CASSVRGGRLDEQFF.